One and the same sample provided the 4 T cell receptor beta chains below, sequenced in a study of shared clonotypes between healthy human individuals. Selected positively for CCR7 and CD45RO-negative, naive CD8 cells excluded terminally differentiated effector memory CD45RA+ cells. Generated by immunoSEQ multiplex PCR, the TCRdb table keeps only in-frame clones and is missing some. Of millions of clones listed, about 93% are singletons. Material: naive CD8+ T cells from PBMCs. The origin of the receptors is a man aged 18 to 30 in good health. Some clones in this sample may be carry-over from other donors' samples.

Here the CDR3 DNA reads TGTGCCAGCAGCGGGACACTAGCGGGCTACGAGCAGTACTTC. Translation gives CASSGTLAGYEQYF. This chain joins TRBV9 and TRBJ2-7, with 9 bases identical to TRBD2. The V and J ends lost 3 bases and 3 bases, in that order; junction bases with no gene match: 4. In germline, CDR1 is SGDLS, CDR2 YYNGEE. This CDR3 comprises 14 residues.

J is TRBJ1-1 and V is TRBV27; TRBD1 is a possible D gene (6 bases). The CDR3 has 15 residues. Germline V gene data show CDR1 as MNHEY and CDR2 as SMNVEV (reference sequence). The ends were cut back, 4 bases at V and 0 bases at J, with 12 bases in the middle. CDR3 residues: CASSSLGGLNTEAFF. CDR3 coding DNA: TGTGCCAGCAGTTCCTTAGGGGGGCTGAACACTGAAGCTTTCTTT.

This chain links TRBV27 with TRBJ1-2, with TRBD1 identical over 8 bases. The J segment lost 6 bases and the V segment lost 5 bases, leaving 17 bases of the junction unmatched. The CDR3 runs to 17 residues. Germline V gene sequence: CDR1 MNHEY, CDR2 SMNVEV (reference sequence). The CDR3 DNA follows: TGTGCCAGCAGTCCCCTATCGGTCGGACAGGGCATGGATGGCTACACCTTC. This codes for CASSPLSVGQGMDGYTF.

About this clone: The same CDR3 can be traced to other DNA sequences in this sample. The chain joins TRBV7-9 to TRBJ2-7; D gene uncertain. Germline CDR1 SEHNR, CDR2 FQNEAQ (reference sequence). Trimming took 1 base from V and 2 from J, leaving 6 bases between them. The CDR3 has 13 residues. CDR3 DNA sequence: TGTGCCAGCAGCTTAGACAACACCTACGAGCAGTACTTC. This codes for CASSLDNTYEQYF.